The rows below give T cell receptor beta chains drawn from one sample of a study of cytomegalovirus exposure and HLA in healthy donors. TCRdb's table, derived via immunoSEQ multiplex PCR, lists solely in-frame clones and lacks some. The sample records 200,000 to 250,000 clones, around nine tenths being singletons. Sequencing input: PBMCs. These receptors were taken from a man younger than 35 in good health and CMV-seronegative. Each CDR3 is given with its conserved first and last residue. Each record gives: V gene, clone size, J gene, D gene, CDR3 protein, CDR3 DNA. A D gene is named only where the DNA matches it firmly. A row's size may be missing; if present it is once, few, many or a size class.

>TRBV4-3|NA|TRBJ1-5|NA
CASSQRFQDHQPQHF
TGCGCCAGCAGCCAACGTTTCCAGGATCATCAGCCCCAGCATTTT
>TRBV7-9|NA|TRBJ2-3|TRBD2
CASTSGGGHHRDTQYF
TGTGCCAGCACCTCAGGCGGGGGTCACCACAGAGATACGCAGTATTTT
>TRBV27|NA|TRBJ2-7|TRBD1
CASSRGPSYEQYF
TGTGCCAGCTCAAGGGGGCCCTCCTACGAGCAGTACTTC
>TRBV6-5|NA|TRBJ1-4|NA
CASSPRDLVHEKLFF
TGTGCCAGCAGTCCCCGGGATCTGGTCCATGAAAAACTGTTTTTT
>TRBV9|once|TRBJ1-2|NA
CASSVREEYGYTF
TGTGCCAGCAGCGTTAGGGAGGAATATGGCTACACCTTC
>TRBV6-5|NA|TRBJ2-1|TRBD2
CASIQSGGAGEQFF
TGTGCCAGCATTCAGAGCGGGGGGGCCGGAGAGCAGTTCTTC
>TRBV9|NA|TRBJ1-6|NA
CASSPRGGGLYNSPLHF
TGTGCCAGCAGCCCCAGAGGGGGGGGACTTTATAATTCACCCCTCCACTTT
>TRBV5-1|NA|TRBJ1-2|TRBD1
CASSSRDRADGYTF
TGCGCCAGCAGCTCCCGGGACAGGGCGGATGGCTACACCTTC
>TRBV7-2|NA|TRBJ1-4|NA
CASSSGQLEKLFF
TGTGCCAGCAGCTCAGGACAGCTTGAAAAACTGTTTTTT
>TRBV13|few|TRBJ2-1|NA
CASSINGGDSYNEQFF
TGTGCCAGCAGCATCAACGGGGGAGACTCCTACAATGAGCAGTTCTTC
>TRBV23-1|NA|TRBJ1-2|TRBD1
CASSLGTGVYGYTF
TGCGCCAGCAGCCTTGGGACAGGGGTCTATGGCTACACCTTC
>TRBV15|NA|TRBJ2-2|NA
CATRTDRLNTGELFF
TGTGCCACCAGGACCGACAGGCTGAACACCGGGGAGCTGTTTTTT
>TRBV25-1|once|TRBJ2-1|NA
CASSETTSGGEQFF
TGTGCCAGCAGTGAAACGACGTCCGGAGGGGAGCAGTTCTTC
>TRBV6-4|NA|TRBJ2-3|TRBD2
CASSETSGGAPPTDTQYF
TGTGCCAGCAGTGAGACTAGCGGGGGCGCTCCCCCCACAGATACGCAGTATTTT
>TRBV18|NA|TRBJ2-7|TRBD1
CASSPPRGGTGLFHEQYF
TGTGCCAGCTCACCGCCCCGGGGAGGGACAGGGCTTTTTCACGAGCAGTACTTC
>TRBV7-2|NA|TRBJ1-6|NA
CASSLRQGLNSPLHF
TGTGCCAGCAGCTTACGTCAGGGATTAAATTCACCCCTCCACTTT
>TRBV6-1|NA|TRBJ1-3|NA
CASSEASGQISGNTIYF
TGTGCCAGCAGTGAAGCGAGCGGACAGATCTCTGGAAACACCATATATTTT
>TRBV2|NA|TRBJ1-5|NA
CASSEMGHQPQHF
TGTGCCAGCAGTGAGATGGGGCATCAGCCCCAGCATTTT
>TRBV4-1|NA|TRBJ1-5|TRBD1
CASSQDDRGDQPQHF
TGCGCCAGCAGCCAAGATGACAGGGGAGATCAGCCCCAGCATTTT
>TRBV4-3|NA|TRBJ1-2|NA
CASSQGSPNYGYTF
TGCGCCAGCAGCCAAGGGAGCCCCAACTATGGCTACACCTTC